This T cell receptor beta chain stems from a study of shared clonotypes between healthy human individuals. Study-level findings and limits: Represented diversity, genetic and exposure-history alike, was limited by few donors.

As to this clone: The antigen remains undetermined.

The repertoire was sequenced with immunoSEQ multiplex PCR; TCRdb's copy has only in-frame clones and lacks some. The data show 2 million to 2.5 million clones, with about 94% seen just once and around 0.13% held by the top ten. The sequencing sample was made of naive CD4+ T cells sorted from blood. This sample's subset: CD45RA+ positively selected. The sequence was collected from a young man in good health.

CDR3 in amino acids: CASSEPGGNTGELFF. For the CDR3, the DNA is TGTGCCAGCAGTGAACCGGGGGGAAACACCGGGGAGCTGTTTTTT. The chain employs TRBV6-1 and TRBJ2-2; 7 bases are a match to TRBD2. Germline CDR1 is MNHNS and CDR2 is SASEGT. This CDR3 contains 15 residues. J lost 2 bases, V lost 2 bases, and 2 bases had no gene match.